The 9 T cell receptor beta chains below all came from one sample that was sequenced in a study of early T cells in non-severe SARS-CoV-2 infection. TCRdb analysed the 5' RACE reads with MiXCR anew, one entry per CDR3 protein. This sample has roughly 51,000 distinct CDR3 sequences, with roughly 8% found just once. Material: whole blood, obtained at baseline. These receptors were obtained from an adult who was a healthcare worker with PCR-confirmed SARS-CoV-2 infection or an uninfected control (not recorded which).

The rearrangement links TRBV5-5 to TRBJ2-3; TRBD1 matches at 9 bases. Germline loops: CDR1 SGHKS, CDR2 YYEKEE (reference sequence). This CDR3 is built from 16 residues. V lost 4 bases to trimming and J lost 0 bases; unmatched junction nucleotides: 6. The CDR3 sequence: CASSLGQGLSTDTQYF. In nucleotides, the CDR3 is TGTGCCAGCAGCCTGGGACAGGGTTTGAGCACAGATACGCAGTATTTT.

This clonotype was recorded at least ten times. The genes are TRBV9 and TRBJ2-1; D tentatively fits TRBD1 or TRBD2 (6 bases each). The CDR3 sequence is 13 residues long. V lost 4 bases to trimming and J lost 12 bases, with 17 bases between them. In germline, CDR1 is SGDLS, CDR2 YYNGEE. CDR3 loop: CASSPEGGRSQFF. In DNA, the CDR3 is TGTGCCAGCAGCCCAGAGGGGGGTCGGTCGCAGTTCTTC.

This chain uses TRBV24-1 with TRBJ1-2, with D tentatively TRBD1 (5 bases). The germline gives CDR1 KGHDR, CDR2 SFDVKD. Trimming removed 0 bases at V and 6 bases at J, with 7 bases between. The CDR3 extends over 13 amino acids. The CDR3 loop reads CATSDLPGDGYTF. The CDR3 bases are TGTGCCACCAGTGATTTGCCGGGGGATGGCTACACCTTC.

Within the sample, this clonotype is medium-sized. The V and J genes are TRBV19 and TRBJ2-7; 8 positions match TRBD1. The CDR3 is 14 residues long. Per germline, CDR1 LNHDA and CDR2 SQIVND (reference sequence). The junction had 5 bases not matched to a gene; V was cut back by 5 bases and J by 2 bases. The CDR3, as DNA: TGTGCCAGTAGTGTCGGGACAGGTACCTACGAGCAGTACTTC. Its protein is CASSVGTGTYEQYF.

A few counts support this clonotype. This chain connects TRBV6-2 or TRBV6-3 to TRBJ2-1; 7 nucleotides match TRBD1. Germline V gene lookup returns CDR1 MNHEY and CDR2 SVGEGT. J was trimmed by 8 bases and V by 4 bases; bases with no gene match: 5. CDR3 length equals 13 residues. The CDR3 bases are TGTGCCAGCAGTTTACAGGGGCGGGATGAGCAGTTCTTC. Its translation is CASSLQGRDEQFF.

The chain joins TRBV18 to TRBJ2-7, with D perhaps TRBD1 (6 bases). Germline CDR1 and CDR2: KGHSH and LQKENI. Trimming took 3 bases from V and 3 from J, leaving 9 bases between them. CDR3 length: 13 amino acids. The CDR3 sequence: CASSPGQDYEQYF. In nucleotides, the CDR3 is TGTGCCAGCTCACCGGGACAAGACTACGAGCAGTACTTC.

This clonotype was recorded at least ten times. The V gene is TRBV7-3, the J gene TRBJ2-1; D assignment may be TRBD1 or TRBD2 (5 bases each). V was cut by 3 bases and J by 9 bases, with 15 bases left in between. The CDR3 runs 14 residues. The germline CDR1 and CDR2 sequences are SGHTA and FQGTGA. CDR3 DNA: TGTGCCAGCAGCTTGGGACGGGGCATGGGTGAGCAGTTCTTC. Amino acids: CASSLGRGMGEQFF. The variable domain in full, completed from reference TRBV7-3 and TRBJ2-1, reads GAGVSQTPSNKVTEKGKYVELRCDPISGHTALYWYRQSLGQGPEFLIYFQGTGAADDSGLPNDRFFAVRPEGSVSTLKIQRTERGDSAVYLCASSLGRGMGEQFFGPGTRLTVL.

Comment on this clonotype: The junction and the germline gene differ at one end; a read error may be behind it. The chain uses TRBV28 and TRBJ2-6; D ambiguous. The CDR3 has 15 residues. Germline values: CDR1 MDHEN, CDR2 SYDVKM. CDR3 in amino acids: CVSSQHPSGANVLTF. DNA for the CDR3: TGTGTCAGCAGCCAGCACCCCTCTGGGGCCAACGTCCTGACTTTC.

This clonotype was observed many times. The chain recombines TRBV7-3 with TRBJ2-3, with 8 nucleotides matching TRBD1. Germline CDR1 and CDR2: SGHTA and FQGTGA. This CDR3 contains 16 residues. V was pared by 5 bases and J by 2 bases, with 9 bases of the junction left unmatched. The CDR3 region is CASSPTGTGVTDTQYF. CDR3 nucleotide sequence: TGTGCCAGCAGCCCGACTGGGACAGGAGTCACAGATACGCAGTATTTT.